These 6 T cell receptor beta chains share one sample of origin, sequenced in a study of control samples from healthy donors and cancer patients (dated by TCRdb to 2018 to 2021). The library was prepared using the immunoSEQ multiplex PCR assay. The table was pulled from immuneACCESS by TCRdb, which kept in-frame rearrangements only. Such tables lose some clones; where checked, under half of the loss comes from unresolved V genes, and the rest has no known cause. This sample holds some 100,000 clones; approximately 90% were observed only once. In total, the top ten clones hold roughly 1.3% of the sample. The specimen sequenced was blood. Source of these receptors: a woman between 45 and 65 years old in good health.

V is TRBV3-1 (or the pseudogene TRBV3-2) and J is TRBJ1-2, with D uncertain. Germline loops: CDR1 LGHDT, CDR2 YNNKEL (reference sequence). Trimming removed 3 bases from V and 2 bases from J, with 13 bases in between. The CDR3 has 15 residues. In nucleotides, the CDR3 is TGTGCCAGCAGCCAGGGTACGCAAAAAAACTATGGCTACACCTTC. Translation gives CASSQGTQKNYGYTF.

V gene TRBV7-9 combines with J gene TRBJ2-7, with a weak D call TRBD2 (6 bases). The germline gives CDR1 SEHNR, CDR2 FQNEAQ (reference sequence). The CDR3 has 15 residues. V lost 1 base, J lost 3 bases, and 13 bases lay in between. CDR3 sequence (DNA): TGTGCCAGCAGCTTAGGTACGGGGGTCAACTACGAGCAGTACTTC. Amino acids: CASSLGTGVNYEQYF.

V gene TRBV18 combines with J gene TRBJ1-1; perhaps TRBD1 as D (5 bases). The CDR3 has 15 amino acids. Trimming took 2 bases from V and 0 from J, leaving 10 bases between them. CDR1 KGHSH and CDR2 LQKENI come from the germline V gene. CDR3 amino acids: CASSPSGTVNTEAFF. For the CDR3, the DNA is TGTGCCAGCTCACCATCCGGGACTGTGAACACTGAAGCTTTCTTT.

This clone was seen a single time. The chain has TRBV5-1 and TRBJ2-5; a possible D gene is TRBD1 (8 bases). Looked up from germline, CDR1 is SGHRS and CDR2 is YFSETQ. Trimming took 3 bases from V and 5 from J, leaving 14 bases between them. This CDR3 spans 14 amino acids. The CDR3 sequence: CASSWTGRDETQYF. The CDR3, as DNA: TGCGCCAGCAGCTGGACAGGGAGGGACGAGACCCAGTACTTC.

The chain carries TRBV28 and TRBJ1-2; no clear D. The germline V and J ends were trimmed by 6 bases and 4 bases, with 9 bases remaining between them. This CDR3 has 12 residues. In germline, CDR1 is MDHEN, CDR2 SYDVKM. The CDR3 loop is CASRVQGYGYTF. In nucleotides, the CDR3 is TGTGCCAGCAGGGTTCAAGGCTATGGCTACACCTTC.

This rearrangement joins TRBV19 to TRBJ1-1; 9 positions agree with TRBD1. CDR3 length equals 15 residues. Germline V gene sequence: CDR1 LNHDA, CDR2 SQIVND (reference sequence). V shed 8 bases and J 4 bases; nucleotides not matched to a gene: 11. CDR3 amino acids: CASQRTGASLTEAFF. The CDR3 bases are TGTGCCAGTCAAAGGACAGGGGCTTCTCTCACTGAAGCTTTCTTT.